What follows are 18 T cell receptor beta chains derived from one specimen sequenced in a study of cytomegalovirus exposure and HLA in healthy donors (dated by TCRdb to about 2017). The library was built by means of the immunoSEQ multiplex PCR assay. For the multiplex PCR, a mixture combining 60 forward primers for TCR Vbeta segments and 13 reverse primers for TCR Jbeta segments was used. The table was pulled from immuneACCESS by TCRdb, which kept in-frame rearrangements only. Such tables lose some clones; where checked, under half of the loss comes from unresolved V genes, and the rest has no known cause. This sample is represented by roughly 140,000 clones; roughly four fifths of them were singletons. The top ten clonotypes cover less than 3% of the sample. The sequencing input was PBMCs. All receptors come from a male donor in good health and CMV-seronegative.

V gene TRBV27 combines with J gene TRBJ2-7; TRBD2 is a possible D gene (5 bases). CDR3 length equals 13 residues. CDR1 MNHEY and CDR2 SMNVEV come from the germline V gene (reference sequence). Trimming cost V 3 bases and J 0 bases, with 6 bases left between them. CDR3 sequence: CASSFSDSYEQYF. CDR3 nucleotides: TGTGCCAGCAGTTTTAGCGACTCCTACGAGCAGTACTTC.

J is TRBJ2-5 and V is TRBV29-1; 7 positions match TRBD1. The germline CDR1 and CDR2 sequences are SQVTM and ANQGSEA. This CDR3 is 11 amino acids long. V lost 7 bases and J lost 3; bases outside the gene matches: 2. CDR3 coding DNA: TGCAGCGGGGGGACAGAAGAGACCCAGTACTTC. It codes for CSGGTEETQYF.

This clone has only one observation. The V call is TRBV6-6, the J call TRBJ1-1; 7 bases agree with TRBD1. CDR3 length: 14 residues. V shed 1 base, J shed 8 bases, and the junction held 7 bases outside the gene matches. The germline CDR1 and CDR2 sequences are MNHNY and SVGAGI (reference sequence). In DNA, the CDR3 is TGTGCCAGCAGTTACTGGATAGGGGGCACCGAAGCTTTCTTT. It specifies CASSYWIGGTEAFF.

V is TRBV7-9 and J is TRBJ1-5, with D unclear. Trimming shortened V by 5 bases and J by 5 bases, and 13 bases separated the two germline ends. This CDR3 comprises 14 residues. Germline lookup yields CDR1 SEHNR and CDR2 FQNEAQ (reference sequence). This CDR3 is CASSPHRRDQPQHF. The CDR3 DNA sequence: TGTGCCAGCAGCCCCCACCGTAGAGATCAGCCCCAGCATTTT. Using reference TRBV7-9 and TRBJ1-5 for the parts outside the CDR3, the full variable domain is DTGVSQNPRHKITKRGQNVTFRCDPISEHNRLYWYRQTLGQGPEFLTYFQNEAQLEKSRLLSDRFSAERPKGSFSTLEIQRTEQGDSAMYLCASSPHRRDQPQHFGDGTRLSIL.

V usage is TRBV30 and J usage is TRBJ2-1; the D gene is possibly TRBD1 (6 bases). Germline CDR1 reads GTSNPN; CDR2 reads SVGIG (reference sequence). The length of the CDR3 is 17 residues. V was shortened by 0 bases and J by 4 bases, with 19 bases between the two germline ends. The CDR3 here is CAWSVKQGTLSYNEQFF. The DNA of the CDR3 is TGTGCCTGGAGTGTAAAGCAGGGGACCCTCTCATACAATGAGCAGTTCTTC.

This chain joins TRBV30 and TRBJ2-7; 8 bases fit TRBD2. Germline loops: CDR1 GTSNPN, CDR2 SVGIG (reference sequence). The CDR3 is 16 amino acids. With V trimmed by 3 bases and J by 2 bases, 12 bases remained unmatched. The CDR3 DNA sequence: TGTGCCTGGAGCGCCGTAGCGGGAAAGGGGCCCTACGAGCAGTACTTC. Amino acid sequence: CAWSAVAGKGPYEQYF.

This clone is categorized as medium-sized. CDR3 DNA sequence: TGTGCCAGCAACTGGGCGGGACAGGCCTACGAGCAGTACTTC. Protein product: CASNWAGQAYEQYF. The chain has TRBV5-8 and TRBJ2-7, with 8 bases identical to TRBD1. The CDR3 covers 14 residues. Germline loops: CDR1 SGHTS, CDR2 YDEGEE. Trimming removed 6 bases from V and 2 bases from J; junction bases left unmatched: 7.

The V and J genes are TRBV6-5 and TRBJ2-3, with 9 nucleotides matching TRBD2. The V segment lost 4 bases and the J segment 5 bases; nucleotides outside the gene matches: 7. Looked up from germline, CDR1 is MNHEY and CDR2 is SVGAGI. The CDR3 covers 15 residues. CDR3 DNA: TGTGCCAGCAGTTCAAGCGGGAGGACCATAGATACGCAGTATTTT. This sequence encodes CASSSSGRTIDTQYF.

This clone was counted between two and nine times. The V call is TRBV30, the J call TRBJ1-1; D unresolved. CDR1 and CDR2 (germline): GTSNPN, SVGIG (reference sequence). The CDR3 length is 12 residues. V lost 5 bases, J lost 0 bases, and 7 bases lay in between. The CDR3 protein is CAWSGLNTEAFF. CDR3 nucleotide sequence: TGTGCCTGGTCCGGGTTGAACACTGAAGCTTTCTTT.

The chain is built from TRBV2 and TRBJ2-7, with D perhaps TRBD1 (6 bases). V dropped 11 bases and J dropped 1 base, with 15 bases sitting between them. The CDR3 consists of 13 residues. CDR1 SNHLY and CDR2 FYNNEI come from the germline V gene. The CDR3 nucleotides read TGTGCCGCAGGACAGTATAAGTCCTACGAGCAGTACTTC. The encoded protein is CAAGQYKSYEQYF.

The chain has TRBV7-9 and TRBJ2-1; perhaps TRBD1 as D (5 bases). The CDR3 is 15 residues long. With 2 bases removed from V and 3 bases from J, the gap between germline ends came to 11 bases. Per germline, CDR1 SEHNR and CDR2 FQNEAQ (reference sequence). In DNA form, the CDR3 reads TGTGCCAGCAGCTTAACGCAGGGCCACTACAATGAGCAGTTCTTC. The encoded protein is CASSLTQGHYNEQFF.

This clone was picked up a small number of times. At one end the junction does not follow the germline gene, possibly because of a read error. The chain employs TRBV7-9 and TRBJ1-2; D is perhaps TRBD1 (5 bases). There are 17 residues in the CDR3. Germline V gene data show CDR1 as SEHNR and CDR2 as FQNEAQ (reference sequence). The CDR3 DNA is TGTGCCAGCAGCCCCGTAACGGGGGGGACGGCCAGTGATAAGGGCAACTTC. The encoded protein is CASSPVTGGTASDKGNF.

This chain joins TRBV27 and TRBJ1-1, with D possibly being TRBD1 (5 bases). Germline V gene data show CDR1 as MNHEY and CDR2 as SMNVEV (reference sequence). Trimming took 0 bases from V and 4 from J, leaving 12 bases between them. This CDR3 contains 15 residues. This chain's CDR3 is CASSLSGQGGTEAFF. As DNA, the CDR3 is TGTGCCAGCAGTTTATCGGGGCAGGGCGGCACTGAAGCTTTCTTT.

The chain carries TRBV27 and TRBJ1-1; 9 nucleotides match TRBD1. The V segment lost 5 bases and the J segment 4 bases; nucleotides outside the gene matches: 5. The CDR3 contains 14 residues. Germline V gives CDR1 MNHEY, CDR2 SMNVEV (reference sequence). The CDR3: CASSLRQGGTEAFF. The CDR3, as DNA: TGTGCCAGCAGTCTTCGACAGGGGGGCACTGAAGCTTTCTTT.

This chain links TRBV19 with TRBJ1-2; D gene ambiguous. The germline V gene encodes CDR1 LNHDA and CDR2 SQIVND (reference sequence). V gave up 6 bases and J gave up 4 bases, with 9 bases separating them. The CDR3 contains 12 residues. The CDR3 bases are TGTGCCAGTAGCCTACAGAGCTATGGCTACACCTTC. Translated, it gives CASSLQSYGYTF.

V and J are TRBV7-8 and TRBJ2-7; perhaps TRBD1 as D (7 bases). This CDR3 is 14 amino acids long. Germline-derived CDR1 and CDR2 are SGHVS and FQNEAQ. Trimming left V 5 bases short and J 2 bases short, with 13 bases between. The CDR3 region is CASSVGRGAYEQYF. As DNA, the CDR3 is TGTGCCAGCAGCGTGGGCAGGGGGGCCTACGAGCAGTACTTC.

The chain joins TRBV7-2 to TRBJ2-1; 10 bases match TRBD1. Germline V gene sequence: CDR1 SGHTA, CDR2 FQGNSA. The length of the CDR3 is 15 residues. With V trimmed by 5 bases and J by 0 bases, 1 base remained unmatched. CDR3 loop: CASSRDRGSYNEQFF. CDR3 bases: TGTGCCAGCAGCCGGGACAGGGGCTCCTACAATGAGCAGTTCTTC.

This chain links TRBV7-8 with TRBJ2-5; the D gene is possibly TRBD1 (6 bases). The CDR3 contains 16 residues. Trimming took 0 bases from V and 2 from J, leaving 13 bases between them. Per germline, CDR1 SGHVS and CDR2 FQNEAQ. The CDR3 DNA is TGTGCCAGCAGCTTAGCGAGGGGGTTGAGGCAAGAGACCCAGTACTTC. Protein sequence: CASSLARGLRQETQYF.